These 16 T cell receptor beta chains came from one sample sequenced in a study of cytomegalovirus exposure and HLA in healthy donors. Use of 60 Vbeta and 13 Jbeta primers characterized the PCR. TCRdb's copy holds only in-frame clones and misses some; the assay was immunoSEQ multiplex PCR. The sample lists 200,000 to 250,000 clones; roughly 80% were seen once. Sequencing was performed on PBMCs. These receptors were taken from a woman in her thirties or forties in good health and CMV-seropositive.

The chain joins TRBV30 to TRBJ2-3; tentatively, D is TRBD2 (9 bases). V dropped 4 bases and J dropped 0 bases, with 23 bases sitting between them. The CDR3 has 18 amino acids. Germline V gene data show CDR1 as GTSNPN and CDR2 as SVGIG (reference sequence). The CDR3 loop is CAWNGRGLAGYSTDTQYF. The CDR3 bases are TGTGCCTGGAACGGCAGGGGGCTAGCGGGATATAGCACAGATACGCAGTATTTT.

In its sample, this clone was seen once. In nucleotides, the CDR3 is TGCGCCAGCAGCCAAAATCAGGGGGGGACCCAGTACTTC. It specifies CASSQNQGGTQYF. This chain links TRBV4-3 with TRBJ2-5, with D maybe TRBD1 (7 bases). CDR1 LGHNA and CDR2 YSLEER come from the germline V gene. Trimming took 2 bases from V and 7 from J, leaving 11 bases between them. The CDR3 contains 13 residues.

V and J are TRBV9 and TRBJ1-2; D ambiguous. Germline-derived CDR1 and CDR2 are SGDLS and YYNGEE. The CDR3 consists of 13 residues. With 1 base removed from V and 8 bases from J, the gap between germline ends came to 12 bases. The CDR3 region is CASSVPGARGYTF. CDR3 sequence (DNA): TGTGCCAGCAGCGTACCGGGAGCCCGGGGCTACACCTTC.

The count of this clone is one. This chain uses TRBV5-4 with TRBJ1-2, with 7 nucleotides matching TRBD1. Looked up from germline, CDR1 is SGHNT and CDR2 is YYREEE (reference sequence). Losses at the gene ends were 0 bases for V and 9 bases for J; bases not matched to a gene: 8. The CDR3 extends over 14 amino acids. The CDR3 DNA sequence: TGTGCCAGCAGCTTGGTGACAGGGTCGGCTAGCTACACCTTC. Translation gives CASSLVTGSASYTF.

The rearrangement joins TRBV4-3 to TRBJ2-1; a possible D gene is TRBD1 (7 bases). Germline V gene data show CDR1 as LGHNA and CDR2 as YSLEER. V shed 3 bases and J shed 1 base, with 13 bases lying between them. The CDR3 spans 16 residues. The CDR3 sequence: CASSHGRGQSYNEQFF. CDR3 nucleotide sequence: TGCGCCAGCAGCCATGGGCGGGGACAGTCCTACAATGAGCAGTTCTTC.

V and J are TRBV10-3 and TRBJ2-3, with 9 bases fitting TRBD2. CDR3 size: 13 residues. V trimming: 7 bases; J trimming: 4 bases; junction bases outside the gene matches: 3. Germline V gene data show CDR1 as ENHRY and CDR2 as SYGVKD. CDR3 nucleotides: TGTGCCATCACTGGACTAGCGTCAGATACGCAGTATTTT. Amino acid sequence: CAITGLASDTQYF.

The CDR3 sequence: CASSRSLGQGYEQYF. CDR3 coding DNA: TGTGCCAGTAGTCGTTCTCTGGGACAGGGATACGAGCAGTACTTC. This sequence joins TRBV19 and TRBJ2-5, with 9 bases matching TRBD1. The last part of the DNA fits TRBJ2-7 better; the J call may be wrong. The germline V gene has CDR1 LNHDA and CDR2 SQIVND (reference sequence). The CDR3 is 15 amino acids.

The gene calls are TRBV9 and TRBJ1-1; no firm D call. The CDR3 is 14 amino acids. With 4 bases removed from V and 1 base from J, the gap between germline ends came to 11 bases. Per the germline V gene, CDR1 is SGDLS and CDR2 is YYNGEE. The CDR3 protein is CASSPGLGNTEAFF. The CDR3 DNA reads TGTGCCAGCAGCCCCGGACTAGGGAACACTGAAGCTTTCTTT.

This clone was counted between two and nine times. CDR3 in amino acids: CAIRGEGEAFF. The CDR3 nucleotides read TGTGCCATCCGTGGGGAGGGAGAAGCTTTCTTT. The V call is TRBV10-3, the J call TRBJ1-1; D ambiguous. This CDR3 comprises 11 residues. Germline lookup yields CDR1 ENHRY and CDR2 SYGVKD. Between the trimmed V and J ends, which lost 8 bases and 8 bases, there was a span of 12 bases.

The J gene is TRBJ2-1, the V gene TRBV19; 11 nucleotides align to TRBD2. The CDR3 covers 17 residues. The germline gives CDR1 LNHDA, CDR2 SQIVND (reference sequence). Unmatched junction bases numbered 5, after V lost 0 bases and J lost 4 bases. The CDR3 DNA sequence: TGTGCCAGTAGTATAGATACTAGCGGGGGACCTTACAATGAGCAGTTCTTC. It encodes CASSIDTSGGPYNEQFF.

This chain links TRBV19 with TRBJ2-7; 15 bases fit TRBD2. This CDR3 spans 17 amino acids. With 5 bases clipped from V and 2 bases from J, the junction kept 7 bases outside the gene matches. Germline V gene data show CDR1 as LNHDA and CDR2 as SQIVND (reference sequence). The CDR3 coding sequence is TGTGCCAGTAGTTTGAGGGGACTAGCGGGAGGCGCCTACGAGCAGTACTTC. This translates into CASSLRGLAGGAYEQYF.

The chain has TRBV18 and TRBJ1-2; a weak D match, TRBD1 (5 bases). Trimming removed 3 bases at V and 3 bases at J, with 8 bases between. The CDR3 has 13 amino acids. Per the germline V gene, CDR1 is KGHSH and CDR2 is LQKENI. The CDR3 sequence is CASSPGLHYGYTF. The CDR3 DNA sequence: TGTGCCAGCTCACCGGGACTGCACTATGGCTACACCTTC.

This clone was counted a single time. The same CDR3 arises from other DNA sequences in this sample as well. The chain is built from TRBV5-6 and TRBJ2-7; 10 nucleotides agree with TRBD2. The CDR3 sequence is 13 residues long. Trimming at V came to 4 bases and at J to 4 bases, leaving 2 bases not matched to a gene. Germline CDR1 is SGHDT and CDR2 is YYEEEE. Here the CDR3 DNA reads TGTGCCAGCAGCCTGACTAGCGGGTACGAGCAGTACTTC. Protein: CASSLTSGYEQYF. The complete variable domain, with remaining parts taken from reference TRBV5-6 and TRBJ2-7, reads DAGVTQSPTHLIKTRGQQVTLRCSPKSGHDTVSWYQQALGQGPQFIFQYYEEEERQRGNFPDRFSGHQFPNYSSELNVNALLLGDSALYLCASSLTSGYEQYFGPGTRLTVT.

The CDR3, as DNA: TGTGCCAGCAGTCCAAAAGACCGGGTAAAGTCCCCCTCCTACGAGCAGTACTTC. Protein sequence: CASSPKDRVKSPSYEQYF. The chain uses TRBV4-2 and TRBJ2-7; D gene unclear. This CDR3 spans 18 amino acids. Trimming took off 6 bases at V and 0 bases at J, with 24 bases between the two ends. The germline CDR1 and CDR2 sequences are LGHNA and YNFKEQ.

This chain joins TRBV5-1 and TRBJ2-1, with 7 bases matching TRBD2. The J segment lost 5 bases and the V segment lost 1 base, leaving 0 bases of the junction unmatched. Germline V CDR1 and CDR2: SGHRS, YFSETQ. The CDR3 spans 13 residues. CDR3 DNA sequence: TGCGCCAGCAGCTTGACTAGCGACAATGAGCAGTTCTTC. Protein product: CASSLTSDNEQFF.

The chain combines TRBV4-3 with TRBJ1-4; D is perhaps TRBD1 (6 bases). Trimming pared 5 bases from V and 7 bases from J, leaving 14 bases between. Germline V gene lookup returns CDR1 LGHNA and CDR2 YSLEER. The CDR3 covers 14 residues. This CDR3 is CASSGDTYTEKLFF. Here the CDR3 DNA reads TGCGCCAGCAGCGGGGACACATACACTGAAAAACTGTTTTTT.